This is a list of T cell receptor beta chains from one sample in a study of T cell repertoires in cytomegalovirus infection. TCRdb itself ran the reads through MiXCR, one entry per CDR3 protein. This repertoire shows some 400,000 distinct CDR3 sequences, approximately 18% found once; its top ten account for around 9.3%. Sample: PBMCs. The receptors were sampled from a human donor in good health (CMV status not recorded). Some clones in this sample may be carry-over from other donors' samples. CDR3s include the opening cysteine and the closing phenylalanine or tryptophan. Each record gives: D gene, V gene, J gene, clone size, CDR3 protein, CDR3 DNA. A D gene is named only where the DNA matches it firmly. The size entry is marked missing in some rows and otherwise reads once, few, many or a size class.

>-|TRBV28|TRBJ1-4|few
CASSFLRWNNEKLFF
TGTGCCAGCAGTTTTCTGAGATGGAATAATGAAAAACTGTTTTTT
>-|TRBV7-4|TRBJ2-5|few
CASSLGIVKETQYF
TGTGCCAGCAGCTTAGGGATAGTAAAAGAGACCCAGTACTTC
>TRBD2|TRBV7-9|TRBJ2-3|many
CASSAPAGVTDTQYF
TGTGCCAGCAGCGCTCCAGCGGGGGTCACAGATACGCAGTATTTT
>TRBD1|TRBV29-1|TRBJ2-5|-
CSVGQGQGTQYF
TGCAGCGTTGGACAGGGCCAAGGGACCCAGTACTTC
>-|TRBV12-3/TRBV12-4|TRBJ2-3|few
CASSWDAAPGTQYF
TGTGCCAGCAGTTGGGACGCAGCCCCAGGGACGCAGTATTTT
>-|TRBV10-3|TRBJ2-7|many
CAISYTGYEQYF
TGTGCCATCAGTTACACTGGGTACGAGCAGTACTTC
>-|TRBV28|TRBJ1-1|-
CASSFGGLGAFF
TGTGCCAGCAGTTTTGGGGGGCTTGGAGCTTTCTTT
>-|TRBV12-3/TRBV12-4|TRBJ2-5|many
CASSASGTQYF
TGTGCCAGCAGTGCCAGTGGGACCCAGTACTTC
>TRBD1|TRBV14|TRBJ2-7|many
CASSPWTGGDEQYF
TGTGCCAGCAGCCCCTGGACAGGGGGCGATGAGCAGTACTTC
>-|TRBV15|TRBJ1-5|few
CATSRDFQPQHF
TGTGCCACCAGCAGAGATTTTCAGCCCCAGCATTTT
>-|TRBV6-8|TRBJ2-7|-
CASSYRRAYEQYF
TGTGCCAGCAGTTACAGACGGGCCTACGAGCAGTACTTC
>-|TRBV5-1|TRBJ2-3|-
CASTTGASNTDTQYF
TGCGCCAGCACGACCGGAGCCTCTAACACAGATACGCAGTATTTT
>-|TRBV6-5|TRBJ2-1|-
CASRFPGREIGEQFF
TGTGCCAGCAGATTTCCGGGACGCGAGATTGGTGAGCAGTTCTTC
>-|TRBV20-1|TRBJ2-7|few
CSASPDSYEQYF
TGCAGTGCTAGCCCCGACAGCTACGAGCAGTACTTC
>-|TRBV7-2|TRBJ2-5|many
CASSLPPGREQETQYF
TGTGCCAGCAGCTTACCCCCCGGACGGGAACAAGAGACCCAGTACTTC
>-|TRBV5-8|TRBJ2-5|few
CASTPRQETQYF
TGTGCCAGCACCCCCAGGCAAGAGACCCAGTACTTC
>TRBD2|TRBV10-3|TRBJ2-1|-
CAIGTSGRNEQFF
TGTGCCATCGGGACTAGCGGGAGGAATGAGCAGTTCTTC
>-|TRBV10-3|TRBJ2-7|few
CAIRGGTGGYEQYF
TGTGCCATCAGGGGGGGGACAGGCGGCTACGAGCAGTACTTC
>-|TRBV2|TRBJ1-5|-
CASSEGPDLQPQHF
TGTGCCAGCAGTGAAGGGCCCGACCTACAGCCCCAGCATTTT
>-|TRBV5-4|TRBJ1-2|-
CASSPPDSPYYGYTF
TGTGCCAGCAGCCCTCCTGACAGCCCTTACTATGGCTACACCTTC
>-|TRBV10-3|TRBJ2-1|-
CAISRTPSSYNEQFF
TGTGCCATCAGCCGGACTCCAAGCTCCTACAATGAGCAGTTCTTC
>-|TRBV2|TRBJ2-7|few
CASSEAGGLVEQYF
TGTGCCAGCAGTGAAGCGGGGGGGCTAGTCGAGCAGTACTTC
>-|TRBV6-1|TRBJ1-4|-
CASSRMTRGDEKLFF
TGTGCCAGCAGTAGGATGACAAGGGGGGATGAAAAACTGTTTTTT
>TRBD2|TRBV5-1|TRBJ2-1|-
CASRGLAGYNEQFF
TGCGCCAGCAGGGGACTAGCGGGGTACAATGAGCAGTTCTTC
>-|TRBV20-1|TRBJ2-7|-
CSARDRPTSYEQYF
TGCAGTGCTAGAGATCGCCCCACCTCCTACGAGCAGTACTTC
>-|TRBV12-3/TRBV12-4|TRBJ2-1|many
CASSLSDEQFF
TGTGCCAGCAGTTTGAGTGATGAGCAGTTCTTC
>-|TRBV4-1|TRBJ2-3|few
CASSQVLADRTDTQYF
TGCGCCAGCAGCCAAGTTTTGGCAGATCGCACAGATACGCAGTATTTT
>-|TRBV7-2|TRBJ2-3|many
CASSSSSIKYTDTQYF
TGTGCCAGCAGCTCTAGCTCAATAAAGTACACAGATACGCAGTATTTT
>-|TRBV29-1|TRBJ2-1|few
CSVPRGIGNEQFF
TGCAGCGTTCCCAGGGGTATTGGCAATGAGCAGTTCTTC
>TRBD1|TRBV7-8|TRBJ1-1|many
CASSPGGGSGASGTEAFF
TGTGCCAGCAGCCCAGGGGGGGGCTCGGGGGCATCCGGGACTGAAGCTTTCTTT
>-|TRBV6-2/TRBV6-3|TRBJ2-3|few
CASSYSNVQYF
TGTGCCAGCAGTTACTCGAATGTGCAGTATTTT
>TRBD2|TRBV4-3|TRBJ2-1|-
CASSQDLPPGTSMNEQFF
TGCGCCAGCAGCCAAGATCTCCCCCCCGGGACTAGCATGAATGAGCAGTTCTTC
>-|TRBV18|TRBJ1-1|once
CASHSSGGNTEAFF
TGTGCCAGTCATTCCAGCGGCGGGAACACTGAAGCTTTCTTT
>TRBD1|TRBV11-2|TRBJ1-1|-
CASTARQGDTEAFF
TGTGCCAGCACCGCAAGACAGGGCGATACTGAAGCTTTCTTT
>-|TRBV2|TRBJ2-1|-
CASSEAKTGLGWGDEQFF
TGTGCCAGCAGTGAAGCAAAGACGGGACTCGGCTGGGGGGATGAGCAGTTCTTC
>-|TRBV7-9|TRBJ1-5|-
CASSAPDGNQPQHF
TGTGCCAGCAGCGCCCCCGATGGCAATCAGCCCCAGCATTTT
>TRBD1|TRBV5-1|TRBJ2-7|-
CASSLDGQGDSYEQYF
TGCGCCAGCAGCCTGGATGGACAGGGCGACTCCTACGAGCAGTACTTC
>-|TRBV7-2|TRBJ1-2|many
CASSHRTGVEYGYTF
TGTGCCAGCAGCCACAGGACGGGGGTCGAGTATGGCTACACCTTC
>-|TRBV20-1|TRBJ1-6|many
CSARVLGVHSPLHF
TGCAGTGCTAGAGTCCTAGGGGTTCATTCACCCCTCCACTTT
>-|TRBV7-2|TRBJ1-2|few
CASSLSQQNYGYTF
TGTGCCAGCAGCTTATCTCAACAGAACTATGGCTACACCTTC
>TRBD2|TRBV7-6|TRBJ2-1|many
CASSPTTAGRSYNEQFF
TGTGCCAGCAGCCCAACGACAGCGGGACGCTCCTACAATGAGCAGTTCTTC
>-|TRBV6-1|TRBJ2-3|many
CASKGSLIFTDTQYF
TGTGCCAGCAAGGGGAGCTTAATATTCACAGATACGCAGTATTTT
>-|TRBV29-1|TRBJ2-1|-
CSVDVQVRVNEQFF
TGCAGCGTTGACGTACAGGTGAGGGTCAATGAGCAGTTCTTC
>-|TRBV7-4|TRBJ2-1|-
CASSLAPTWGSSDEQFF
TGTGCCAGCAGCTTAGCCCCTACGTGGGGTAGCTCGGATGAGCAGTTCTTC
>-|TRBV7-6|TRBJ2-7|many
CASSLYGATYEQYF
TGTGCCAGCAGCTTATATGGGGCAACCTACGAGCAGTACTTC